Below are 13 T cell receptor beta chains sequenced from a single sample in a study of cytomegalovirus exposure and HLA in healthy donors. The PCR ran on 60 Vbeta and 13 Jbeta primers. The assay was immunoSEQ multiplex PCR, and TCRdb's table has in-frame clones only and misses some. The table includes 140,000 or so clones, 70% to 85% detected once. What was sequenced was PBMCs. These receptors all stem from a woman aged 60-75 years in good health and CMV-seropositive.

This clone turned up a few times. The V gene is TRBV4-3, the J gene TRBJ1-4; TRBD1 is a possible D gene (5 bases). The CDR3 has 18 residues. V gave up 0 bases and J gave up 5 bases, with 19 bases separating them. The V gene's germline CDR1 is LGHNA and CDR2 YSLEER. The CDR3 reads CASSQDPANGGGNEKLFF. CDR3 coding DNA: TGCGCCAGCAGCCAAGATCCCGCCAACGGGGGGGGAAATGAAAAACTGTTTTTT.

The CDR3 protein is CASSPPLWGGGKNIQYF. The CDR3 coding sequence is TGTGCCAGCAGCCCACCTTTATGGGGGGGAGGCAAAAACATTCAGTACTTC. The V gene is TRBV13, the J gene TRBJ2-4; 7 nucleotides match TRBD2. J was trimmed by 3 bases and V by 5 bases; bases with no gene match: 13. Germline lookup yields CDR1 PRHDT and CDR2 FYEKMQ (reference sequence). The CDR3 is 17 residues long.

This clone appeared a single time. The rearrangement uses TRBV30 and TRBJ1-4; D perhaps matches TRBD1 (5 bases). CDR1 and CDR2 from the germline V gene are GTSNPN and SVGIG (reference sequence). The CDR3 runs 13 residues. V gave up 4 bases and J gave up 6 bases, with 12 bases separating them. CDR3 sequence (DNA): TGTGCCTGGAATGGGGGGATGGATGAAAAACTGTTTTTT. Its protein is CAWNGGMDEKLFF.

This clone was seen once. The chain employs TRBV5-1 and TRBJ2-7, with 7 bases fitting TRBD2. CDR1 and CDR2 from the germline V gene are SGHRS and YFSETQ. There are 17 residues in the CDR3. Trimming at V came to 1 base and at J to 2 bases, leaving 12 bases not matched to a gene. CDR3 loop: CASSLQLADNHPYEQYF. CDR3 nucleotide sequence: TGCGCCAGCAGCTTGCAGCTAGCGGATAACCACCCCTACGAGCAGTACTTC.

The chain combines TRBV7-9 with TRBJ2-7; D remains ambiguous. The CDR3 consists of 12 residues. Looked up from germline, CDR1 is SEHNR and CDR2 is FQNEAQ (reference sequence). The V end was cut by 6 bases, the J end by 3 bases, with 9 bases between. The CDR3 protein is CASSRSGYEQYF. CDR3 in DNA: TGTGCCAGCAGTCGATCCGGCTACGAGCAGTACTTC.

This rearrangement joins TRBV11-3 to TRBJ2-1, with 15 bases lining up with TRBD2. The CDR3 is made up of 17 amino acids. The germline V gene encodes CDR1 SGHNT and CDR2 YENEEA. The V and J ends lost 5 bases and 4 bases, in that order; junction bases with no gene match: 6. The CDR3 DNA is TGTGCCAGCAGCATAGGACTAGCGGGAGGGCCTTACAATGAGCAGTTCTTC. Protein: CASSIGLAGGPYNEQFF.

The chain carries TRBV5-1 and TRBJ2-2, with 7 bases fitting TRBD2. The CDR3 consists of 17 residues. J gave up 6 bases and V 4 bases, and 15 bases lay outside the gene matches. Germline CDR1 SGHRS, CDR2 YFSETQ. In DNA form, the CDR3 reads TGCGCCAGCAGCACCAGCGCTAGCGGAGTCCGGTCCGGGGAGCTGTTTTTT. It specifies CASSTSASGVRSGELFF. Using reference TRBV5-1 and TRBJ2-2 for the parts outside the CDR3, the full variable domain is KAGVTQTPRYLIKTRGQQVTLSCSPISGHRSVSWYQQTPGQGLQFLFEYFSETQRNKGNFPGRFSGRQFSNSRSEMNVSTLELGDSALYLCASSTSASGVRSGELFFGEGSRLTVL.

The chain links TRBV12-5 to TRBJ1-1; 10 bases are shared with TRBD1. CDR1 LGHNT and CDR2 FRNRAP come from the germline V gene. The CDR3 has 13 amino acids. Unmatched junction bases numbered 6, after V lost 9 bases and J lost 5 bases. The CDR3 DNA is TGTGCTAGGACAGGGGGCGGAAGGACTGAAGCTTTCTTT. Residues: CARTGGGRTEAFF.

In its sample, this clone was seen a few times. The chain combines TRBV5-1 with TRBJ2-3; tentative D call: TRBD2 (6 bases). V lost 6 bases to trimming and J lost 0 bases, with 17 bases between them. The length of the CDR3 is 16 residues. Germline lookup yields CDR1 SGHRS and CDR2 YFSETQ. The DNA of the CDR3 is TGCGCCAGCACCCCGATCCCGGGAGCTAGCACAGATACGCAGTATTTT. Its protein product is CASTPIPGASTDTQYF.

The CDR3 region has the DNA TGTGCCAGCAACAGGGGATACCAGCCCCAGCATTTT. Residues: CASNRGYQPQHF. The chain is built from TRBV28 and TRBJ1-5; 7 bases are a match to TRBD1. CDR1 is MDHEN and CDR2 is SYDVKM in the germline V gene. J lost 7 bases, V lost 7 bases, and 4 bases had no gene match. CDR3 length equals 12 residues.

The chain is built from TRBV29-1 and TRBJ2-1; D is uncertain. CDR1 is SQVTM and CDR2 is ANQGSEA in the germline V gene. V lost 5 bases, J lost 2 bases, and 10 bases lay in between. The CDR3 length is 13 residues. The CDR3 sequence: CSVSAGTYNEQFF. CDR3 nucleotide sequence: TGCAGCGTTTCCGCAGGAACCTACAATGAGCAGTTCTTC.

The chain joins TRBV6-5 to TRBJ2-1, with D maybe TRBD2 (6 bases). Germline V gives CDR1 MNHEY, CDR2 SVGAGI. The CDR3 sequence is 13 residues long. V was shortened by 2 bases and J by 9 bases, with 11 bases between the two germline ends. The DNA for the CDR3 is TGTGCCAGCAGTTACCCGGTTAGCGGTGAGCAGTTCTTC. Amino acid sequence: CASSYPVSGEQFF.

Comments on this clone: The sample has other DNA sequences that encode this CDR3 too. In DNA form, the CDR3 reads TGTGCCAGCAGTAAGGGACTAGCGGGACCTTACGAGCAGTACTTC. Translating it yields CASSKGLAGPYEQYF. The chain recombines TRBV6-5 with TRBJ2-7; 13 bases match TRBD2. The junction had 5 bases not matched to a gene; V was cut back by 5 bases and J by 4 bases. This CDR3 has 15 residues. Germline V CDR1 and CDR2: MNHEY, SVGAGI.